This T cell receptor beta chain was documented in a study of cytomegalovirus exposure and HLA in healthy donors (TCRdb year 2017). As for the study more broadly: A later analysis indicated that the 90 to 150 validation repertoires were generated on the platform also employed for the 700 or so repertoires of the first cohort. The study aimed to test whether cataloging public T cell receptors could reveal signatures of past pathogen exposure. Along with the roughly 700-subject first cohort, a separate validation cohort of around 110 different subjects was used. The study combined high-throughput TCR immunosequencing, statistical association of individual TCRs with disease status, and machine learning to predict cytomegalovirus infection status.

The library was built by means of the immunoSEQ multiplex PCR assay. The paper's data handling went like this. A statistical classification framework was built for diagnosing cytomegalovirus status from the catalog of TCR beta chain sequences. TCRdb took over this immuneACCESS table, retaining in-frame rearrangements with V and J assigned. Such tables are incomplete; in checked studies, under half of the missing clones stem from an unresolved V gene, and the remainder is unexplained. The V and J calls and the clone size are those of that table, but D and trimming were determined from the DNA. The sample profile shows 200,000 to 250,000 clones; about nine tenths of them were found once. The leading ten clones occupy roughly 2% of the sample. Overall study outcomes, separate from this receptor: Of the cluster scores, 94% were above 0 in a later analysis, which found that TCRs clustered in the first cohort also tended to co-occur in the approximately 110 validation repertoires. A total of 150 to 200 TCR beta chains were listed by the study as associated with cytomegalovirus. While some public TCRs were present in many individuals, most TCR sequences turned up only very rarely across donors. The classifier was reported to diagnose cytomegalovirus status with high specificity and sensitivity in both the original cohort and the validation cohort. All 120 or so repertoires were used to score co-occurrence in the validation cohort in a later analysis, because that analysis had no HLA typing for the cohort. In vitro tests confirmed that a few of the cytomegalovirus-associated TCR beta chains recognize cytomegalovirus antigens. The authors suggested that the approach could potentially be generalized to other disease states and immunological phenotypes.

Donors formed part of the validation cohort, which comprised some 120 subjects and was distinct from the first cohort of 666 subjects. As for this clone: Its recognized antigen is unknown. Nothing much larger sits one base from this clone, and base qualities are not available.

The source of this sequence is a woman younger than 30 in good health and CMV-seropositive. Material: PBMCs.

The encoded CDR3 is CASSYGTGGLELFF. The DNA is TGCGCCAGCAGCTATGGGACAGGGGGGCTGGAGCTGTTTTTT. Recombination linked TRBV5-1 to TRBJ2-2, and TRBD1 aligns with 11 junction nucleotides. V is pruned by 3 bases and J by 10 bases, leaving 5 bases of the junction without a gene match. The germline V gene specifies SGHRS as CDR1 and YFSETQ as CDR2. The CDR3, from cysteine to phenylalanine, totals 14 residues. The DNA shown is the 42-base CDR3, in frame from base 1. The full variable domain, with segments outside the CDR3 supplied by the reference TRBV5-1 and TRBJ2-2 proteins, appears as KAGVTQTPRYLIKTRGQQVTLSCSPISGHRSVSWYQQTPGQGLQFLFEYFSETQRNKGNFPGRFSGRQFSNSRSEMNVSTLELGDSALYLCASSYGTGGLELFFGEGSRLTVL.